This T cell receptor beta chain is drawn from a study of blood T cells in healthy people across ages. The overall study: The capture of about one barcoded beta molecule per two T cells was achieved by template switching. Whole-study results and caveats: Diversity of TCR beta per million T cells declined in a roughly linear way with age. Long-lived donors had more naive CD4+ cells and higher diversity than aged donors.

Comment on this clonotype: What it recognizes is unknown.

Per germline, CDR1 SGDLS and CDR2 YYNGEE. Between the trimmed V and J ends, which lost 0 bases and 10 bases, there was a span of 11 bases. This CDR3 comprises 13 residues. A sample-barcoded 5' primer and a J-beta primer mix were used in a second PCR of roughly 7 to 11 cycles. The template-switch adaptor, which had 12 random nucleotides, put a tag on each cDNA molecule. A single record per CDR3 protein comes from TCRdb applying MiXCR to the 5' RACE reads. Of 1.8 million or so distinct CDR3 sequences in the sample, approximately 40% were seen once. This chain joins TRBV9 and TRBJ2-1; no reliable D call. This receptor was identified in a human donor in good health. Sequencing was done on a sample of blood. CDR3 nucleotides: TGTGCCAGCAGCGTAGGGTCTGTTGAGGAGCAGTTCTTC. The encoded protein is CASSVGSVEEQFF.